These T cell receptor beta chains were read from a single sample in a study of shared clonotypes between healthy human individuals. Sequenced by immunoSEQ multiplex PCR; TCRdb stores in-frame clones only, minus some. The data hold roughly 2.5 million clones, with more than 80% observed a single time. The sequenced sample consisted of naive CD4+ T cells sorted from blood. All receptors come from a man aged 18 to 29 in good health. CDR3s include the opening cysteine and the closing phenylalanine or tryptophan. The D gene is left open where the match is weak. Clone size is given for some rows only: seen once, a few or many times, or a class if the clone is expanded.

- TRBJ1-5 - TRBV2 CASSVWTAGNQPQHF TGTGCCAGCAGTGTATGGACCGCGGGGAATCAGCCCCAGCATTTT
- TRBJ1-2 TRBD1 TRBV19 CASGQGRDGYTF TGTGCCAGTGGACAGGGACGCGATGGCTACACCTTC
- TRBJ2-2 - TRBV4-3 CASSLYVGGVNTGELFF TGCGCCAGCAGCCTTTACGTTGGCGGGGTCAACACCGGGGAGCTGTTTTTT
- TRBJ1-1 - TRBV6-1 CASDPSLARNTEAFF TGTGCCAGCGATCCTTCCCTGGCAAGGAACACTGAAGCTTTCTTT
- TRBJ2-7 TRBD1 TRBV6-5 CALTKGQGNYEQYF TGTGCCTTGACGAAGGGACAGGGGAACTACGAGCAGTACTTC
- TRBJ2-7 - TRBV5-6 CASSLADTYEQYF TGTGCCAGCAGCTTGGCCGACACCTACGAGCAGTACTTC
- TRBJ1-1 - TRBV25-1 CASSARGRGEAFF TGTGCCAGCAGTGCTAGGGGCCGGGGTGAAGCTTTCTTT
- TRBJ1-4 - TRBV2 CASAGQTGGEKLFF TGTGCCAGCGCCGGCCAAACCGGGGGTGAAAAACTGTTTTTT
- TRBJ1-1 - TRBV5-1 CASSSQPNTEAFF TGCGCCAGCAGCTCCCAGCCGAACACTGAAGCTTTCTTT
- TRBJ2-5 - TRBV7-8 CASSLVGLYRETQYF TGTGCCAGCAGCTTAGTAGGGTTGTATCGGGAGACCCAGTACTTC
- TRBJ1-2 TRBD1 TRBV25-1 CASSEGQAGYGYTF TGTGCCAGCAGTGAGGGACAGGCTGGCTATGGCTACACCTTC
- TRBJ2-5 TRBD2 TRBV18 CASSVGLKQETQYF TGTGCCAGCTCAGTGGGACTAAAACAAGAGACCCAGTACTTC
- TRBJ1-3 - TRBV6-1 CASGRGVSGNTIYF TGTGCCAGCGGTAGGGGGGTCTCTGGAAACACCATATATTTT
once TRBJ1-1 - TRBV5-4 CASSWGNTEAFF TGTGCCAGCAGCTGGGGGAACACTGAAGCTTTCTTT
few TRBJ1-2 TRBD1 TRBV28 CASSLSGGNYGYTF TGTGCCAGCAGTTTATCAGGGGGCAACTATGGCTACACCTTC
- TRBJ1-6 - TRBV6-1 CASSGGQGYSPLHF TGTGCCAGCAGTGGGGGCCAGGGGTACTCACCCCTCCACTTT
once TRBJ1-6 - TRBV6-6 CASSHRDLGDNSPLHF TGTGCCAGCAGTCACCGGGACCTTGGGGATAATTCACCCCTCCACTTT
- TRBJ2-1 TRBD1 TRBV11-2 CASSLRSGTGSNEQFF TGTGCCAGCAGTTTGAGGTCCGGGACAGGGTCCAATGAGCAGTTCTTC
- TRBJ1-3 - TRBV11-2 CASSLEPGRGNTIYF TGTGCCAGCAGCTTAGAACCTGGGCGAGGAAACACCATATATTTT
few TRBJ2-7 TRBD2 TRBV5-6 CASSLGTAGTSYEQYF TGTGCCAGCAGCTTGGGCACAGCGGGGACGTCCTACGAGCAGTACTTC
few TRBJ1-1 - TRBV5-4 CASSLDSTEAFF TGTGCCAGCAGCTTGGACAGCACTGAAGCTTTCTTT
- TRBJ1-1 - TRBV5-6 CASSSWYRANTEAFF TGTGCCAGCAGCTCCTGGTACAGGGCGAACACTGAAGCTTTCTTT
- TRBJ1-2 TRBD1 TRBV28 CASSFPGTGDNGYTF TGTGCCAGCAGTTTCCCCGGGACAGGGGATAATGGCTACACCTTC
- TRBJ2-7 - TRBV29-1 CSSRTLYGEQYF TGCAGCTCAAGGACTCTCTATGGCGAGCAGTACTTC
- TRBJ1-2 - TRBV9 CASSGGLQNYGYTF TGTGCCAGCAGCGGAGGGTTGCAAAACTATGGCTACACCTTC
- TRBJ2-1 - TRBV7-9 CASSLYMGGDEQFF TGTGCCAGCAGCTTATATATGGGGGGCGATGAGCAGTTCTTC
- TRBJ2-5 - TRBV5-4 CASSNSRGGETQYF TGTGCCAGCAGCAACAGCCGGGGAGGAGAGACCCAGTACTTC
- TRBJ2-4 TRBD1 TRBV13 CASSVQGAGSHIQYF TGTGCCAGCAGCGTACAGGGGGCCGGCTCCCACATTCAGTACTTC
- TRBJ2-7 TRBD2 TRBV5-1 CASSLRLAGVHEQYF TGCGCCAGCAGCTTGAGGCTAGCGGGAGTCCACGAGCAGTACTTC
- TRBJ2-7 TRBD2 TRBV5-1 CASSLAGTSGRMVPYEQYF TGCGCCAGCAGCTTGGCTGGGACTAGCGGGAGGATGGTTCCCTACGAGCAGTACTTC
- TRBJ2-1 TRBD2 TRBV6-5 CASTPGLAGNEQFF TGTGCCAGCACCCCCGGACTAGCGGGGAATGAGCAGTTCTTC
- TRBJ2-1 - TRBV9 CASSVGPGWSSYNEQFF TGTGCCAGCAGCGTAGGACCGGGATGGAGCTCCTACAATGAGCAGTTCTTC
- TRBJ1-5 - TRBV10-3 CAISEDEGSNQPQHF TGTGCCATCAGTGAGGATGAAGGGAGCAATCAGCCCCAGCATTTT
- TRBJ2-5 TRBD2 TRBV7-2 CASSFRGLAGDQETQYF TGTGCCAGCAGCTTCAGGGGACTAGCGGGGGACCAAGAGACCCAGTACTTC
once TRBJ1-2 - TRBV5-1 CASSLGTANYGYTF TGCGCCAGCAGCTTGGGGACAGCCAACTATGGCTACACCTTC
- TRBJ2-7 TRBD1 TRBV28 CASTKPRRGQKLSVQYF TGTGCCAGCACCAAACCACGCCGGGGACAGAAATTAAGTGTGCAGTACTTC
- TRBJ1-3 - TRBV6-6 CASSYWRSSGNTIYF TGTGCCAGCAGTTACTGGCGAAGCTCTGGAAACACCATATATTTT
- TRBJ2-3 - TRBV30 CAWRLRGRTDTQYF TGTGCCTGGAGGCTCAGGGGTAGGACAGATACGCAGTATTTT
- TRBJ1-6 TRBD1 TRBV6-5 CASSPRDRANSPLHF TGTGCCAGCAGTCCCCGGGACAGGGCCAATTCACCCCTCCACTTT
- TRBJ2-7 TRBD2 TRBV4-2 CASSQDWGLLNYEQYF TGTGCCAGCAGCCAAGATTGGGGACTATTGAACTACGAGCAGTACTTC
- TRBJ2-5 - TRBV29-1 CSVWLGTQYF TGCAGCGTTTGGCTAGGGACCCAGTACTTC
- TRBJ1-2 - TRBV6-5 CASTRRGDNYGYTF TGTGCCAGCACTCGCAGGGGCGATAACTATGGCTACACCTTC
few TRBJ1-6 - TRBV6-5 CASSYGQRGPLHF TGTGCCAGCAGTTACGGTCAACGGGGACCCCTCCACTTT
- TRBJ1-2 - TRBV28 CASIREGVGYYGYTF TGTGCCAGCATCCGGGAAGGGGTGGGATACTATGGCTACACCTTC